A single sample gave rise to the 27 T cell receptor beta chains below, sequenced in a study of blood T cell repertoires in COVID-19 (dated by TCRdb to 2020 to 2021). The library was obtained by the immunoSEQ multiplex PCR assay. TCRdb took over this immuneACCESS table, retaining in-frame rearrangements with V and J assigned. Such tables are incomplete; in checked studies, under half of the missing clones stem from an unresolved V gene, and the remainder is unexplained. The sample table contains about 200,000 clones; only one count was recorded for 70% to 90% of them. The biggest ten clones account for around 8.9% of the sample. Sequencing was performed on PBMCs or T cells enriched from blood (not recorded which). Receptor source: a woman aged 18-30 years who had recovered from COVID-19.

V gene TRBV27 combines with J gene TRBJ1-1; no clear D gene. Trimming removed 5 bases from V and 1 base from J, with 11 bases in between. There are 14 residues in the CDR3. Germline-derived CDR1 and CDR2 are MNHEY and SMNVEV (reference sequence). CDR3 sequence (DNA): TGTGCCAGCAGTCCTTTTGGGAGGAACACTGAAGCTTTCTTT. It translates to CASSPFGRNTEAFF.

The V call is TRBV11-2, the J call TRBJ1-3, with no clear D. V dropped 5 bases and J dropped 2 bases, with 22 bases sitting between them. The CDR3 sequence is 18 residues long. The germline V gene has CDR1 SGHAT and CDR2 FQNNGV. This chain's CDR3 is CASSPRPTSILPGNTIYF. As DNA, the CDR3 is TGTGCCAGCAGCCCCCGTCCCACTAGCATCCTACCTGGAAACACCATATATTTT.

The CDR3, as DNA: TGTGCCAGCAGCTACCCACAGGGGTCTCGTAATGAGCAGTTCTTC. It translates to CASSYPQGSRNEQFF. The rearrangement uses TRBV7-6 and TRBJ2-1, with 7 bases fitting TRBD1. Trimming took 4 bases from V and 7 from J; bases not matched to a gene: 10. The length of the CDR3 is 15 residues. Per germline, CDR1 SGHVS and CDR2 FNYEAQ.

Here the CDR3 reads CASSHPTGEQYF. CDR3 DNA sequence: TGCGCCAGCAGCCACCCGACTGGCGAGCAGTACTTC. This sequence joins TRBV4-1 and TRBJ2-7; no clear D. Per germline, CDR1 MGHRA and CDR2 YSYEKL. Trimming took 3 bases from V and 6 from J, leaving 9 bases between them. The CDR3 is 12 amino acids.

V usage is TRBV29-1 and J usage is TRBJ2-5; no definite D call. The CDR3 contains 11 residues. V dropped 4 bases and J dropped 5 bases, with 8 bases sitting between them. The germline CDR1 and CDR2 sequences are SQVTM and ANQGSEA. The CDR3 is CSVGARETQYF. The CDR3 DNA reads TGCAGCGTTGGCGCGCGGGAGACCCAGTACTTC.

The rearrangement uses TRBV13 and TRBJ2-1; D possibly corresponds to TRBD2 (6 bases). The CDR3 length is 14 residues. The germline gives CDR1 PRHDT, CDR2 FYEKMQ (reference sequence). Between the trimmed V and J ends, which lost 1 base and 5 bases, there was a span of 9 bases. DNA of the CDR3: TGTGCCAGCAGCTTAGCGGGGGTCAACAATGAGCAGTTCTTC. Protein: CASSLAGVNNEQFF.

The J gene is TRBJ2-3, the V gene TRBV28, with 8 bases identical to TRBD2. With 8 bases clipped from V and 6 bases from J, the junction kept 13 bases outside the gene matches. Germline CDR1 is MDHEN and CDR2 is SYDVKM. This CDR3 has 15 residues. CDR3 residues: CASGGSGARKDTQYF. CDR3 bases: TGTGCCAGCGGGGGTAGCGGGGCCAGAAAGGATACGCAGTATTTT.

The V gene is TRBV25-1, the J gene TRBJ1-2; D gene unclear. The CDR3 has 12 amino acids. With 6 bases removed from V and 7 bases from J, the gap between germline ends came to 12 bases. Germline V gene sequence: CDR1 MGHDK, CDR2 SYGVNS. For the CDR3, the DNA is TGTGCCAGCAGGGAGGATGGCGCTGGCTACACCTTC. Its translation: CASREDGAGYTF.

This CDR3 reads CASSVIVTGPNYGYTF. The CDR3 bases are TGTGCCAGCAGTGTAATCGTGACAGGGCCTAACTATGGCTACACCTTC. This chain connects TRBV6-1 to TRBJ1-2, with 7 bases that match TRBD1. Trimming cost V 4 bases and J 0 bases; bases outside gene matches: 8. Germline loops: CDR1 MNHNS, CDR2 SASEGT. This CDR3 is built from 16 residues.

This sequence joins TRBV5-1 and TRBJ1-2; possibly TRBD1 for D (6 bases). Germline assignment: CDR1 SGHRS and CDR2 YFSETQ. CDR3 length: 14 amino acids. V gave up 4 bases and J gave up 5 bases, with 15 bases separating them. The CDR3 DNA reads TGCGCCAGCAGCCCCAAGGACAGCATATATGGCTACACCTTC. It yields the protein CASSPKDSIYGYTF. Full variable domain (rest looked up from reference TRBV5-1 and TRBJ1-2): KAGVTQTPRYLIKTRGQQVTLSCSPISGHRSVSWYQQTPGQGLQFLFEYFSETQRNKGNFPGRFSGRQFSNSRSEMNVSTLELGDSALYLCASSPKDSIYGYTFGSGTRLTVV.

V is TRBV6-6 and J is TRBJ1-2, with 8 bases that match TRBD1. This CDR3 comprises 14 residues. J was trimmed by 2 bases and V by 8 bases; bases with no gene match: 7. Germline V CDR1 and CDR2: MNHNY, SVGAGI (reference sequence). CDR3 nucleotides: TGTGCCAGCGCACCCCCAGGGGGCAACTATGGCTACACCTTC. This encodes CASAPPGGNYGYTF.

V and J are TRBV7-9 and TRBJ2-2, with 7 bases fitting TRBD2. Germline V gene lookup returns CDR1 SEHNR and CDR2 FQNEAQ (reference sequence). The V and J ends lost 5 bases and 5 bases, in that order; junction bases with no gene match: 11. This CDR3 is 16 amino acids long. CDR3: CASSPSMGGRTGELFF. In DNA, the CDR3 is TGTGCCAGCAGCCCCTCAATGGGAGGGAGGACCGGGGAGCTGTTTTTT. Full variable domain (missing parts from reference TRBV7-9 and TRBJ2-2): DTGVSQNPRHKITKRGQNVTFRCDPISEHNRLYWYRQTLGQGPEFLTYFQNEAQLEKSRLLSDRFSAERPKGSFSTLEIQRTEQGDSAMYLCASSPSMGGRTGELFFGEGSRLTVL.

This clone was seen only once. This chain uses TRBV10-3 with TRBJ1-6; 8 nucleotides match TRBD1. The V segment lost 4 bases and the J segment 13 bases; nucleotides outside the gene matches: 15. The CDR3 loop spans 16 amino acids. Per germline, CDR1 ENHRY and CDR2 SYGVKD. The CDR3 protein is CAISVHGQGGGSPLHF. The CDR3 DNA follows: TGTGCCATCAGTGTTCATGGACAGGGAGGTGGCTCCCCCCTCCACTTT.

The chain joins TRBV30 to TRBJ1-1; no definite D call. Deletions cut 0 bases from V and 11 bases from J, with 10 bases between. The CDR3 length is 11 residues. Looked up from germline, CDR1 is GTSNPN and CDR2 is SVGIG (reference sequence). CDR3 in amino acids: CAWSVEVEAFF. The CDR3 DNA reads TGTGCCTGGAGTGTAGAGGTGGAGGCTTTCTTT.

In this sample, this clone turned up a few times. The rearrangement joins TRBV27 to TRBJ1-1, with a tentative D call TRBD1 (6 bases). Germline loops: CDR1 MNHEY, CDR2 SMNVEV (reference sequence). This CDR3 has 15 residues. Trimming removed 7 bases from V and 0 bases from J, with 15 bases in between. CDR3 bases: TGTGCCAGCATAACAGGGTCGACGATGAACACTGAAGCTTTCTTT. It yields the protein CASITGSTMNTEAFF.

The chain's CDR3 is CASSLDRGRGDTQYF. CDR3 sequence (DNA): TGTGCCAGCAGTCTCGACAGGGGCAGGGGAGATACGCAGTATTTT. The J gene is TRBJ2-3, the V gene TRBV28; TRBD1 matches at 8 bases. The CDR3 has 15 amino acids. Trimming took 5 bases from V and 5 from J; bases not matched to a gene: 9. Germline CDR1 is MDHEN and CDR2 is SYDVKM.

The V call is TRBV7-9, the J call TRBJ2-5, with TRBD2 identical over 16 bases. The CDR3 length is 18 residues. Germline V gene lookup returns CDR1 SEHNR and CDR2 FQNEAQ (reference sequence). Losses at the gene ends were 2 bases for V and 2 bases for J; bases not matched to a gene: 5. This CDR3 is CASSLPSGLAGGQETQYF. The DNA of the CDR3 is TGTGCCAGCAGCTTACCCTCGGGACTAGCGGGGGGGCAAGAGACCCAGTACTTC.

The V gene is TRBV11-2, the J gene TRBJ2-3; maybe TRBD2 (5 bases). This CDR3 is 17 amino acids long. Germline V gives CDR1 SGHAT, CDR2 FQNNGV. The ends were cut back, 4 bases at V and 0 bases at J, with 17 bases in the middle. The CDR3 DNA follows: TGTGCCAGCAGCTCGAGTCCGGTGCGGGCGAGCACAGATACGCAGTATTTT. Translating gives CASSSSPVRASTDTQYF.

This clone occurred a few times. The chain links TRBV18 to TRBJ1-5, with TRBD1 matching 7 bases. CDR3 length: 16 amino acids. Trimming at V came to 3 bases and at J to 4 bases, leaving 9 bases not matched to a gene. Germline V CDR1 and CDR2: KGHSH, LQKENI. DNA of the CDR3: TGTGCCAGCTCACCTTCCTCGGACAGGAGGAATCAGCCCCAGCATTTT. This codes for CASSPSSDRRNQPQHF.

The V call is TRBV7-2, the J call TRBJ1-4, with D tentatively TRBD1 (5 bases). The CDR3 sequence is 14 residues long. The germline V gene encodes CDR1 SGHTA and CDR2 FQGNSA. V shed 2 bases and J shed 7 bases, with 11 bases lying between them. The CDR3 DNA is TGTGCCAGCAGCTTAAATCAGGGCCCTGAAAAACTGTTTTTT. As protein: CASSLNQGPEKLFF.

CDR3 coding DNA: TGCGCCAGCAGCCTCTCGGAAGGGGTTTCTAACTATGGCTACACCTTC. Translated: CASSLSEGVSNYGYTF. The chain couples TRBV5-1 to TRBJ1-2; perhaps TRBD1 as D (5 bases). The germline gives CDR1 SGHRS, CDR2 YFSETQ. The CDR3 has 16 residues. V shed 4 bases and J shed 0 bases, with 16 bases lying between them.

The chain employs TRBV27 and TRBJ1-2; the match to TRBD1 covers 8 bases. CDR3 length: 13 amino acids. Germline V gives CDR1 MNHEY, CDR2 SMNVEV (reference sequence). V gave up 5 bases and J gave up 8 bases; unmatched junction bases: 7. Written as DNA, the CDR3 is TGTGCCAGCAGTCCTTCAGGGGGCGGGGGCTACACCTTC. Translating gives CASSPSGGGGYTF.

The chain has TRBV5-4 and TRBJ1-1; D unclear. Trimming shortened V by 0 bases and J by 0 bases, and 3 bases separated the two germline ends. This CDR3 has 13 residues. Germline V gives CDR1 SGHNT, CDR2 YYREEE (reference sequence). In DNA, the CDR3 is TGTGCCAGCAGCTTGGCCGTGAACACTGAAGCTTTCTTT. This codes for CASSLAVNTEAFF. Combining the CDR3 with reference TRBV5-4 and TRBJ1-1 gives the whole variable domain ETGVTQSPTHLIKTRGQQVTLRCSSQSGHNTVSWYQQALGQGPQFIFQYYREEENGRGNFPPRFSGLQFPNYSSELNVNALELDDSALYLCASSLAVNTEAFFGQGTRLTVV.

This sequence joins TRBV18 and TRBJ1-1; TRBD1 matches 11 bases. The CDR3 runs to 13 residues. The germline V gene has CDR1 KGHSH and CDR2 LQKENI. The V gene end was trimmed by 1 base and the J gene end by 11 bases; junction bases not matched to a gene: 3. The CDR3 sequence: CASSPQGQGEAFF. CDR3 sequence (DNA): TGTGCCAGCTCACCACAGGGACAGGGGGAGGCTTTCTTT.

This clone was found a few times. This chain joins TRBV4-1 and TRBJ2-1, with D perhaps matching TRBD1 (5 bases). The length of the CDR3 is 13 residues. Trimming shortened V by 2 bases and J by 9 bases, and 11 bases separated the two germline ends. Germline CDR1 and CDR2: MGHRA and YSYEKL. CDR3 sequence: CASSQIRASEQFF. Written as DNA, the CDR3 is TGCGCCAGCAGCCAAATCAGGGCTAGTGAGCAGTTCTTC.

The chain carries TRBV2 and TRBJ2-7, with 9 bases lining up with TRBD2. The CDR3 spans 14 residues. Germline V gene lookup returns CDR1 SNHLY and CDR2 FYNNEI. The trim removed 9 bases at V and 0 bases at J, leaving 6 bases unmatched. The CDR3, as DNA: TGTGCCAGTCAGCGGGGGGCGAGCTCCTACGAGCAGTACTTC. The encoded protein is CASQRGASSYEQYF.

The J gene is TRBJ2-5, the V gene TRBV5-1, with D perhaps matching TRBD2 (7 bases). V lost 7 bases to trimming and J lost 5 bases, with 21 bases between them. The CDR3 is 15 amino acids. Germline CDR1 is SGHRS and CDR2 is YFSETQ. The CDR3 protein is CASGGSGARRETQYF. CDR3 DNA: TGCGCCAGCGGGGGCAGCGGGGCCCGCAGGGAGACCCAGTACTTC.